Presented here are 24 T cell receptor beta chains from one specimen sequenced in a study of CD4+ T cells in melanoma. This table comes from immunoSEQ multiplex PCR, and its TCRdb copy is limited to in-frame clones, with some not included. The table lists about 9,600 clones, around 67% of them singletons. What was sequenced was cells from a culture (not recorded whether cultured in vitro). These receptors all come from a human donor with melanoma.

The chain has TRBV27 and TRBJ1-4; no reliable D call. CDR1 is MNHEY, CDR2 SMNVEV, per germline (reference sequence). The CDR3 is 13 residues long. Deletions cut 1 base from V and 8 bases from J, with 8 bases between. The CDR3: CASSLFSREKLFF. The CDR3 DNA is TGTGCCAGCAGTTTATTTTCCCGGGAAAAACTGTTTTTT.

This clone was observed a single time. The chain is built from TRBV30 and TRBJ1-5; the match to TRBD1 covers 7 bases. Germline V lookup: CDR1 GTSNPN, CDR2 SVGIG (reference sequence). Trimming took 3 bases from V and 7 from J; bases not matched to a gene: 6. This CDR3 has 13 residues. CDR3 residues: CAWSRDSGQPQHF. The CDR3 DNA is TGTGCCTGGAGCCGGGACAGCGGGCAGCCCCAGCATTTT.

Here the CDR3 DNA reads TGTGCCAGCAGCCTAACAGGGCCTAACTATGGCTACACCTTC. Its protein is CASSLTGPNYGYTF. V and J are TRBV5-6 and TRBJ1-2, with D perhaps TRBD1 (6 bases). V was pared by 4 bases and J by 0 bases, with 10 bases between. This CDR3 comprises 14 residues. Germline assignment: CDR1 SGHDT and CDR2 YYEEEE.

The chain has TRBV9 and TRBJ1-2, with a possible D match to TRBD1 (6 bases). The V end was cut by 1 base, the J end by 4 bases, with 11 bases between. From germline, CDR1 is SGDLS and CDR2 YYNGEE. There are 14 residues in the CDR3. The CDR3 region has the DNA TGTGCCAGCAGCGTATCCACAGGGATCTATGGCTACACCTTC. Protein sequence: CASSVSTGIYGYTF.

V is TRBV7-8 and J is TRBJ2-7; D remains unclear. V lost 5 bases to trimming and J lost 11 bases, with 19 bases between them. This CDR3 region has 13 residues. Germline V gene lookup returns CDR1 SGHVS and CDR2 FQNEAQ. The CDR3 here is CASSQIMGQREYF. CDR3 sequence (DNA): TGTGCCAGCAGCCAAATTATGGGTCAGCGCGAGTACTTC. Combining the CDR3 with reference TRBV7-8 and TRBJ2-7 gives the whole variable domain GAGVSQSPRYKVAKRGQDVALRCDPISGHVSLFWYQQALGQGPEFLTYFQNEAQLDKSGLPSDRFFAERPEGSVSTLKIQRTQQEDSAVYLCASSQIMGQREYFGPGTRLTVT.

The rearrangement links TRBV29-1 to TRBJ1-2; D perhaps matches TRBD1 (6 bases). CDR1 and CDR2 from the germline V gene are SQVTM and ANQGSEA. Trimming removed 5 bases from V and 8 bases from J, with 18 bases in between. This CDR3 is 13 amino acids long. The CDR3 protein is CSVPEGGLGGYTF. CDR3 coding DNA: TGCAGCGTTCCCGAGGGGGGCCTAGGCGGCTACACCTTC.

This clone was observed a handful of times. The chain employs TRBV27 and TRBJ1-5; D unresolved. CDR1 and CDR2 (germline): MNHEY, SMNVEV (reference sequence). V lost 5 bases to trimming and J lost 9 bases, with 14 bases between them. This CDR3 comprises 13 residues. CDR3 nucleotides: TGTGCCAGCAGTCCGGCTATGGATCGGCCCCAGCATTTT. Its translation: CASSPAMDRPQHF.

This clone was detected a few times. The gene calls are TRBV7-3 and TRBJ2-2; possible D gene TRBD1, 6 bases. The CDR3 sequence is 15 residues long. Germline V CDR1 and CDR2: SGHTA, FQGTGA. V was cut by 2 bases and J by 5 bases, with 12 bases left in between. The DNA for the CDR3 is TGTGCCAGCAGCTTAGACGGACAGTCGACCGGGGAGCTGTTTTTT. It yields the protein CASSLDGQSTGELFF.

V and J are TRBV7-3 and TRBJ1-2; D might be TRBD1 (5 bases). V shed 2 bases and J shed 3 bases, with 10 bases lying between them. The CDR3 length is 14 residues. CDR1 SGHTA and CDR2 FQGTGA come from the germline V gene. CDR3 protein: CASSLAVGDYGYTF. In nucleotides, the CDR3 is TGTGCCAGCAGCTTAGCCGTAGGGGACTATGGCTACACCTTC. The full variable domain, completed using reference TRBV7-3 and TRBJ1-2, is GAGVSQTPSNKVTEKGKYVELRCDPISGHTALYWYRQSLGQGPEFLIYFQGTGAADDSGLPNDRFFAVRPEGSVSTLKIQRTERGDSAVYLCASSLAVGDYGYTFGSGTRLTVV.

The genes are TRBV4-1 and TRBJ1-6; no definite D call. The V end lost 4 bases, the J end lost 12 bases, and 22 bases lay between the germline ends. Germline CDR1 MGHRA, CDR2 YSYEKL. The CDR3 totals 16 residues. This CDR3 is CASSRISWPIGGPLHF. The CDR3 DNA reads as TGCGCCAGCAGCCGAATAAGTTGGCCAATCGGCGGACCCCTCCACTTT.

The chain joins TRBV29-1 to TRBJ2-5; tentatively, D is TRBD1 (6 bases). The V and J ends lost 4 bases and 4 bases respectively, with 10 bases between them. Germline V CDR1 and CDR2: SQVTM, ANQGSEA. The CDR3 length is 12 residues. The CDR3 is CSVADSRETQYF. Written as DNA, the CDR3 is TGCAGCGTTGCGGACAGCAGAGAGACCCAGTACTTC.

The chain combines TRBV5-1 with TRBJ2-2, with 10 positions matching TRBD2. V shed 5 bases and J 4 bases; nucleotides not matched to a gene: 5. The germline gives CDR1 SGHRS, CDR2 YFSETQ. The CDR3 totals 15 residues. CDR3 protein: CASRLAGELTGELFF. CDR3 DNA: TGCGCCAGCAGGCTAGCGGGGGAGCTCACCGGGGAGCTGTTTTTT.

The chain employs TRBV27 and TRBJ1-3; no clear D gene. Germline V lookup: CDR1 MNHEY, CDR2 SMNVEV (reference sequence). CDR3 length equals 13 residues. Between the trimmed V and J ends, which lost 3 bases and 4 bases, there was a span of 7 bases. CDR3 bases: TGTGCCAGCAGTTTCAGGTCCGGAAACACCATATATTTT. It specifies CASSFRSGNTIYF.

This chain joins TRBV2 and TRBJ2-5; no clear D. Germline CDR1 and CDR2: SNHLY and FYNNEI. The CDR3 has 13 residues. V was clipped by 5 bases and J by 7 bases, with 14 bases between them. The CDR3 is CASSSGPTGTQYF. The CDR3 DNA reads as TGTGCCAGCAGTTCCGGGCCTACGGGGACCCAGTACTTC.

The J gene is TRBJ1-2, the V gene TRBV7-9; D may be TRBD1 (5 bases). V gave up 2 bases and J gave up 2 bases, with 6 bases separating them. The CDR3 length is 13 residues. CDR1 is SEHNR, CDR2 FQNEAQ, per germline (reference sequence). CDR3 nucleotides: TGTGCCAGCAGCTTACCAGGGAACTATGGCTACACCTTC. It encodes CASSLPGNYGYTF. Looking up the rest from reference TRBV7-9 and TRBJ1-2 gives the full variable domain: DTGVSQNPRHKITKRGQNVTFRCDPISEHNRLYWYRQTLGQGPEFLTYFQNEAQLEKSRLLSDRFSAERPKGSFSTLEIQRTEQGDSAMYLCASSLPGNYGYTFGSGTRLTVV.

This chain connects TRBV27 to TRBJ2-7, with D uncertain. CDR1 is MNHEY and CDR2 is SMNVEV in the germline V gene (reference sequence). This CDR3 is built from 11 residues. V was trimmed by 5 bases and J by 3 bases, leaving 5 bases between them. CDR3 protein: CASSDHYEQYF. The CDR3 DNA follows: TGTGCCAGCAGTGACCACTACGAGCAGTACTTC.

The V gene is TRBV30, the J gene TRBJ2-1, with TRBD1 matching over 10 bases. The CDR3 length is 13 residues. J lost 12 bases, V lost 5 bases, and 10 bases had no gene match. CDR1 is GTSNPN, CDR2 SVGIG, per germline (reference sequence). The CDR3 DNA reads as TGTGCCTGGTCCCCGGGACAGGGGATATGGCAGTTCTTC. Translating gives CAWSPGQGIWQFF.

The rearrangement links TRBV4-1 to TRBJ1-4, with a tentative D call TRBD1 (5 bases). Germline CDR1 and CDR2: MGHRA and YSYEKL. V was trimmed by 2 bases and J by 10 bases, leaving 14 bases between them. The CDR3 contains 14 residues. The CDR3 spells CASSQTVGDGKLFF. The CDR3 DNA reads TGCGCCAGCAGCCAAACAGTAGGGGATGGAAAACTGTTTTTT.

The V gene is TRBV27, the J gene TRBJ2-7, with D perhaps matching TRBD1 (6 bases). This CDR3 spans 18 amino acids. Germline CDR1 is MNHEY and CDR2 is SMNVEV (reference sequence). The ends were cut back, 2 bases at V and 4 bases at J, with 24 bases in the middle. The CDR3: CASSLRPPGVYFAYEQYF. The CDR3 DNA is TGTGCCAGCAGTTTAAGACCCCCAGGGGTTTATTTCGCTTACGAGCAGTACTTC.

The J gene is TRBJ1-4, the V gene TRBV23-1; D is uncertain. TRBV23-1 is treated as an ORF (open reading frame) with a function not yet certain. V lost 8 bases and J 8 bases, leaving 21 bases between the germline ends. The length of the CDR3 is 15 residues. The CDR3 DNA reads TGCGCCAGCTGTGACTCCCTAAAGGGTTGGGAAAAACTGTTTTTT. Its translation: CASCDSLKGWEKLFF.

CDR3 coding DNA: TGTGCCAGTAGTGCTACGGACAGCACAGATACGCAGTATTTT. As protein: CASSATDSTDTQYF. The chain employs TRBV19 and TRBJ2-3; D call uncertain. V shed 5 bases and J shed 0 bases, with 9 bases lying between them. Germline V gene data show CDR1 as LNHDA and CDR2 as SQIVND (reference sequence). The CDR3 spans 14 residues. The full variable domain, rest sourced from reference TRBV19 and TRBJ2-3, is DGGITQSPKYLFRKEGQNVTLSCEQNLNHDAMYWYRQDPGQGLRLIYYSQIVNDFQKGDIAEGYSVSREKKESFPLTVTSAQKNPTAFYLCASSATDSTDTQYFGPGTRLTVL.

The CDR3 reads CASSQELRLAGGVYSPDTQYF. CDR3 sequence (DNA): TGTGCCAGCAGCCAAGAATTACGGCTAGCGGGGGGCGTATACTCCCCAGATACGCAGTATTTT. This chain connects TRBV3-1 (or the pseudogene TRBV3-2) to TRBJ2-3; 11 positions agree with TRBD2. The V segment lost 0 bases and the J segment 4 bases; nucleotides outside the gene matches: 18. The CDR3 is 21 amino acids. Germline CDR1 LGHDT, CDR2 YNNKEL (reference sequence).

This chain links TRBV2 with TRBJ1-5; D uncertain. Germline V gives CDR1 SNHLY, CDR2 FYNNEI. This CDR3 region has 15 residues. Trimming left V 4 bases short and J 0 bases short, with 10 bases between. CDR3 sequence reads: CASSGAADSNQPQHF. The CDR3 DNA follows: TGTGCCAGCAGTGGGGCAGCTGATAGCAATCAGCCCCAGCATTTT.

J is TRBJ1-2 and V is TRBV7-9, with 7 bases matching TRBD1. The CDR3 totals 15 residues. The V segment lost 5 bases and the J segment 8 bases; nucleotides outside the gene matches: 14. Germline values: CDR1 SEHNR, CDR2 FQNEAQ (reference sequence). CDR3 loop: CASSPVGTASRGYTF. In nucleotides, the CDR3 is TGTGCCAGCAGCCCAGTGGGGACAGCAAGTCGGGGCTACACCTTC.